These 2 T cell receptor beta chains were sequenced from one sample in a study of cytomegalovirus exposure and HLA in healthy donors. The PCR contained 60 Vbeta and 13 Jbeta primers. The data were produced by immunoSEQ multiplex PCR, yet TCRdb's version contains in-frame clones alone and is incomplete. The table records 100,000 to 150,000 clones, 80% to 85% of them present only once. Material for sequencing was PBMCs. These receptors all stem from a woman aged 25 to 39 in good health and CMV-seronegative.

The CDR3 spells CASRSRTGYSNYEQYF. CDR3 DNA: TGTGCCAGCAGGTCCCGGACAGGGTATTCTAACTACGAGCAGTACTTC. The chain links TRBV27 to TRBJ2-7; 8 nucleotides agree with TRBD1. The V gene's germline CDR1 is MNHEY and CDR2 SMNVEV (reference sequence). Losses at the gene ends were 6 bases for V and 3 bases for J; bases not matched to a gene: 13. CDR3 size: 16 residues.

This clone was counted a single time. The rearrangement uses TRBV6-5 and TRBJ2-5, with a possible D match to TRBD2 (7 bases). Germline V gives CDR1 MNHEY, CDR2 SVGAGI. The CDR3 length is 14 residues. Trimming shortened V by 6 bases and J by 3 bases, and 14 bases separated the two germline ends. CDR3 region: CASRGGAGEETQYF. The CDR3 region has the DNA TGTGCCAGCAGGGGGGGGGCAGGGGAAGAGACCCAGTACTTC.